The next 10 T cell receptor beta chains were all read from a single sample in a study of T-cell memory formation after mild COVID-19. TCRdb re-called the 5' RACE reads through MiXCR, storing one row per CDR3 protein. This table has approximately 350,000 distinct CDR3 sequences, over 10% appearing once. The sequenced sample was PBMCs or a T cell subset sorted from them (not recorded which). These receptors all come from a man aged 18 to 30 who had mild COVID-19 (a few samples of this study predate the infection). Cell type and time point are not known.

This clonotype was seen more than once but under ten times. CDR3 bases: TGCAGTGCTAGAGTTCGGCGGGGGCAAGAGACCCAGTACTTC. Translation: CSARVRRGQETQYF. The gene calls are TRBV20-1 and TRBJ2-5; 7 positions agree with TRBD2. V lost 1 base, J lost 2 bases, and 4 bases stayed unmatched. Per the germline V gene, CDR1 is DFQATT and CDR2 is SNEGSKA (reference sequence). CDR3 length equals 14 residues.

This chain joins TRBV7-2 and TRBJ2-1, with D tentatively TRBD2 (5 bases). This CDR3 is built from 14 residues. The V and J ends lost 2 bases and 5 bases respectively, with 10 bases between them. CDR1 is SGHTA, CDR2 FQGNSA, per germline. CDR3: CASSLRGTNNEQFF. The DNA for the CDR3 is TGTGCCAGCAGCTTACGGGGAACCAACAATGAGCAGTTCTTC.

This clonotype came up a few times. The chain couples TRBV6-1 to TRBJ1-1, with D possibly being TRBD1 (5 bases). The CDR3 runs to 15 residues. Germline V gene lookup returns CDR1 MNHNS and CDR2 SASEGT. V lost 4 bases to trimming and J lost 3 bases, with 15 bases between them. The CDR3 nucleotides read TGTGCCAGCAGTGTTTGGGCGTGGGGGGACACTGAAGCTTTCTTT. Protein sequence: CASSVWAWGDTEAFF.

V and J are TRBV24-1 and TRBJ2-1, with 12 bases aligning to TRBD1. The CDR3 length is 16 residues. Trimming took 7 bases from V and 7 from J; bases not matched to a gene: 10. Germline V CDR1 and CDR2: KGHDR, SFDVKD. DNA for the CDR3: TGTGCCACCAGCCCACTGGGACAGGGGGCGGTAAATGAGCAGTTCTTC. Protein sequence: CATSPLGQGAVNEQFF.

This clonotype was seen a handful of times. V gene TRBV7-8 combines with J gene TRBJ2-2; 12 nucleotides line up with TRBD2. Germline V CDR1 and CDR2: SGHVS, FQNEAQ. After removal of 5 bases from V and 6 bases from J, the junction contained 7 bases not matched to a gene. CDR3 length equals 16 residues. The CDR3 loop is CASSQTSGGPAGELFF. CDR3 nucleotides: TGTGCCAGCAGCCAAACTAGCGGGGGGCCTGCCGGGGAGCTGTTTTTT.

The rearrangement uses TRBV16 and TRBJ2-7; D is perhaps TRBD1 (6 bases). This CDR3 contains 13 residues. Looked up from germline, CDR1 is KGHSY and CDR2 is FQNENV. Trimming shortened V by 7 bases and J by 5 bases, and 15 bases separated the two germline ends. CDR3 coding DNA: TGTGCCAGCACAAGCGTGGCAGGGGACGAGCAGTACTTC. This gives the protein CASTSVAGDEQYF.

The chain carries TRBV7-9 and TRBJ1-2; a possible D gene is TRBD1 (5 bases). Trimming took 1 base from V and 4 from J, leaving 13 bases between them. Looked up from germline, CDR1 is SEHNR and CDR2 is FQNEAQ (reference sequence). The CDR3 totals 15 residues. In DNA form, the CDR3 reads TGTGCCAGCAGCTTAGAGCCCAGGGTGGGCTATGGCTACACCTTC. Amino acid sequence: CASSLEPRVGYGYTF.

As DNA, the CDR3 is TGTGCCAGCAGCCTTTCCCAGGGAGGCTATGGCTACACCTTC. Translating gives CASSLSQGGYGYTF. The chain carries TRBV7-2 and TRBJ1-2; D is perhaps TRBD1 (5 bases). The V end lost 5 bases, the J end lost 4 bases, and 14 bases lay between the germline ends. There are 14 residues in the CDR3. From germline, CDR1 is SGHTA and CDR2 FQGNSA.

This clonotype was observed many times. The CDR3 DNA follows: TGTGCCAGCAGTGAGCGGGACAATGAGCAGTTCTTC. This encodes CASSERDNEQFF. J is TRBJ2-1 and V is TRBV12-3 or TRBV12-4; D is possibly TRBD2 (6 bases). This CDR3 region has 12 residues. Trimming shortened V by 5 bases and J by 5 bases, and 7 bases separated the two germline ends.

Only a few counts were recorded for this clonotype. The chain recombines TRBV12-5 with TRBJ1-5; no definite D call. The CDR3 extends over 17 amino acids. Germline lookup yields CDR1 LGHNT and CDR2 FRNRAP. With 1 base removed from V and 0 bases from J, the gap between germline ends came to 13 bases. The CDR3 protein is CASGLALWVSSNQPQHF. The DNA for the CDR3 is TGTGCTAGTGGTTTGGCCTTGTGGGTTTCTAGCAATCAGCCCCAGCATTTT.